The 13 T cell receptor beta chains in this list originate from one sample, sequenced in a study of T cell clusters in autoimmune cytopenias. TRB amplification used roughly 250 ng of peripheral blood genomic DNA. TRB rearrangements were amplified by touch-down multiplex PCR with mixed TRB-A/B primers. Reanalyzing the multiplex PCR reads, TCRdb keeps one entry per CDR3 protein, without DNA. The sample table sets out 6,000 to 7,000 distinct CDR3 sequences. The sample taken for sequencing was peripheral blood. The receptors here all came from a human donor with an autoimmune cytopenia or autoimmune hepatitis (not recorded which).

The chain joins TRBV4-3 to TRBJ1-1; TCRdb lists TRBD1, though no DNA is available to test this call. The CDR3 spans 14 residues. Per germline, CDR1 LGHNA and CDR2 YSLEER. This CDR3 reads CASSQVRGDTEAFF.

Its frequency marks this clonotype as medium-sized. The chain uses TRBV15 and TRBJ2-1; TCRdb picks TRBD1, but there is no DNA to check that call. The CDR3 is made up of 16 amino acids. Germline V lookup: CDR1 LNHNV, CDR2 YYDKDF (reference sequence). The CDR3 spells CATSREGGGSYNEQFF. Supplemented by reference TRBV15 and TRBJ2-1, the full variable domain reads DAMVIQNPRYQVTQFGKPVTLSCSQTLNHNVMYWYQQKSSQAPKLLFHYYDKDFNNEADTPDNFQSRRPNTSFCFLDIRSPGLGDTAMYLCATSREGGGSYNEQFFGPGTRLTVL.

The V call is TRBV20-1, the J call TRBJ2-3; TCRdb calls TRBD2, which cannot be checked without DNA. Germline V CDR1 and CDR2: DFQATT, SNEGSKA (reference sequence). The CDR3 length is 17 residues. CDR3 loop: CSARPVGVAGATDTQYF.

V and J are TRBV4-3 and TRBJ2-3; TCRdb outputs TRBD1, but without DNA this stays unchecked. From germline, CDR1 is LGHNA and CDR2 YSLEER. The CDR3 length is 16 residues. The CDR3: CASSQDDGGSTDTQYF.

The chain joins TRBV20-1 to TRBJ2-1; TCRdb gives TRBD2 as the D gene, but with no DNA this cannot be confirmed. This CDR3 spans 14 amino acids. Germline-derived CDR1 and CDR2 are DFQATT and SNEGSKA (reference sequence). The CDR3 region is CSARGISGTREQFF.

By frequency, this clonotype registers medium-sized. The V and J genes are TRBV6-5 and TRBJ1-5. CDR1 is MNHEY and CDR2 is SVGAGI in the germline V gene. CDR3 length: 15 amino acids. Here the CDR3 reads CASSYSVSSNQPQHF.

Considering frequency, this clonotype is medium-sized. The V call is TRBV29-1, the J call TRBJ1-4; lacking DNA, the TRBD1 call made by TCRdb goes unchecked. CDR1 and CDR2 (germline): SQVTM, ANQGSEA. This CDR3 spans 13 amino acids. This CDR3 is CSAQGQEWEKLFF.

This sequence joins TRBV12-3 or TRBV12-4 and TRBJ2-3. The CDR3 consists of 13 residues. The CDR3: CASSLTITDTQYF.

The chain is built from TRBV11-3 and TRBJ2-3; TCRdb indicates TRBD1, and absent DNA this call remains unverified. The CDR3 is 15 residues long. Germline V gene data show CDR1 as SGHNT and CDR2 as YENEEA. CDR3: CASSLRQGAGDTQYF.

This chain links TRBV5-1 with TRBJ2-2; TCRdb names TRBD1, which stays unverified in the absence of DNA. The CDR3 is made up of 16 amino acids. Germline CDR1 SGHRS, CDR2 YFSETQ. CDR3 amino acids: CASSARQVLNTGELFF. Together with reference TRBV5-1 and TRBJ2-2, the CDR3 gives the full variable domain: KAGVTQTPRYLIKTRGQQVTLSCSPISGHRSVSWYQQTPGQGLQFLFEYFSETQRNKGNFPGRFSGRQFSNSRSEMNVSTLELGDSALYLCASSARQVLNTGELFFGEGSRLTVL.

This chain connects TRBV7-9 to TRBJ1-3; without DNA, the TCRdb call of TRBD1 cannot be checked. Germline V gives CDR1 SEHNR, CDR2 FQNEAQ (reference sequence). The CDR3 contains 19 residues. The CDR3 sequence is CASSLGQGQPPTAGNTIYF.

The rearrangement uses TRBV20-1 and TRBJ1-5. CDR3 length: 14 residues. Germline-derived CDR1 and CDR2 are DFQATT and SNEGSKA (reference sequence). Here the CDR3 reads CSATPSGGDQPQHF.

According to its frequency, this clonotype is medium-sized. The chain links TRBV29-1 to TRBJ2-7; TCRdb designates TRBD1, a call that cannot be tested without DNA. This CDR3 has 11 residues. The germline V gene encodes CDR1 SQVTM and CDR2 ANQGSEA. CDR3 residues: CSVGAALEQYF.